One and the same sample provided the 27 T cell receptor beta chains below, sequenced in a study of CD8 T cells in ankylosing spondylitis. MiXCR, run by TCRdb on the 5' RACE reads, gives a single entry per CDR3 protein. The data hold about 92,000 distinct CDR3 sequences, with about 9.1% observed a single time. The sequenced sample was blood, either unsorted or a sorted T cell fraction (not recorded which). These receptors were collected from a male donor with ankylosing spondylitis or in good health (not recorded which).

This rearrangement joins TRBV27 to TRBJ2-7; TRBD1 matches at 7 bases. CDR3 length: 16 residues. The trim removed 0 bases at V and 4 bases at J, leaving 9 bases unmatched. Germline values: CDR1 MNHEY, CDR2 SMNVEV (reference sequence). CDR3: CASSLSSGTAIYEQYF. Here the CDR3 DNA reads TGTGCCAGCAGTTTATCGTCAGGGACAGCTATATACGAGCAGTACTTC.

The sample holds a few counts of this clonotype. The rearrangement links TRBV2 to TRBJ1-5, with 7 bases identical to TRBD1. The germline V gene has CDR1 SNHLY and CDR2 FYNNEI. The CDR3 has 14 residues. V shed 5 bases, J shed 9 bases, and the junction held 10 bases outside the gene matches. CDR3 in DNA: TGTGCCAGCAGTCTCCGACAGGGCCCCCGGCCCCAGCATTTT. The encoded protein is CASSLRQGPRPQHF.

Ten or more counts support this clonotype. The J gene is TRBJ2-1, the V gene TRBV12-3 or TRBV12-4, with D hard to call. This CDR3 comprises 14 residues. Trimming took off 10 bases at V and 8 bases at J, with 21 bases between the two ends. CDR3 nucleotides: TGTGCCACAGGACGGCAGCTGGTCCACGATGAGCAGTTCTTC. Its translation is CATGRQLVHDEQFF.

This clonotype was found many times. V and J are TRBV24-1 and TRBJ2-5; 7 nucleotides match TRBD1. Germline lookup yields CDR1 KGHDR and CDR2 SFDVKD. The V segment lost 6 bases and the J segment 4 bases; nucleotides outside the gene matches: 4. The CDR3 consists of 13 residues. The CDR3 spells CATSRTGVETQYF. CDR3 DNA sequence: TGTGCCACCAGTCGGACAGGAGTAGAGACCCAGTACTTC.

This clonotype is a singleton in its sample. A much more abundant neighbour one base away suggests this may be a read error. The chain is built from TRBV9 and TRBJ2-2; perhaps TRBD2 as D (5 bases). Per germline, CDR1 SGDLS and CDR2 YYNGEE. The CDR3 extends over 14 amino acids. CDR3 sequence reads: CANSGLSSTGELFF. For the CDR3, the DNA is TGTGCCAACAGCGGCTTGAGTAGCACCGGGGAGCTGTTTTTT.

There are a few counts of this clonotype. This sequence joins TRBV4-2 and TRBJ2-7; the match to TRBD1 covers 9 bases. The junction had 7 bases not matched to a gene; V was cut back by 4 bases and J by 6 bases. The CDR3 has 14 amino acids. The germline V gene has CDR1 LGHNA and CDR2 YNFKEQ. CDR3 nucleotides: TGTGCCAGCAGCCCTCCGGGACAGGGAATCGAGCAGTACTTC. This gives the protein CASSPPGQGIEQYF.

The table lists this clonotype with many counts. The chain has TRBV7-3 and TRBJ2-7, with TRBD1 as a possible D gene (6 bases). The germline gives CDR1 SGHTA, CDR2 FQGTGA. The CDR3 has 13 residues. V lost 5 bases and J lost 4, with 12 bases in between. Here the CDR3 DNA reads TGTGCCAGCAGCGCGTCACAGGGATACGAGCAGTACTTC. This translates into CASSASQGYEQYF.

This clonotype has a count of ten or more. The CDR3 DNA is TGTGCTAGTGGTTTGGGGGGGACTGGAAACACCATATATTTT. It is translated as CASGLGGTGNTIYF. The chain combines TRBV12-5 with TRBJ1-3; tentatively, D is TRBD1 (5 bases). With 1 base removed from V and 2 bases from J, the gap between germline ends came to 6 bases. Germline V gene sequence: CDR1 LGHNT, CDR2 FRNRAP. The length of the CDR3 is 14 residues.

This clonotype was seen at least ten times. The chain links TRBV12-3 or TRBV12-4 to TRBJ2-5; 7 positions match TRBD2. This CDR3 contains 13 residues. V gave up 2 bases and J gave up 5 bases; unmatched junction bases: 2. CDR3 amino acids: CASSLLGGETQYF. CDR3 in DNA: TGTGCCAGCAGTTTACTGGGAGGGGAGACCCAGTACTTC.

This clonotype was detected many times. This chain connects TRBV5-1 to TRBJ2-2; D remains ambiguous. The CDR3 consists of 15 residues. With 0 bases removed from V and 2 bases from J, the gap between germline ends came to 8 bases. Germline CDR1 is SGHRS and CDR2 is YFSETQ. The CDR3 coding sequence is TGCGCCAGCAGCTTGGCCAGGATCAACACCGGGGAGCTGTTTTTT. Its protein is CASSLARINTGELFF.

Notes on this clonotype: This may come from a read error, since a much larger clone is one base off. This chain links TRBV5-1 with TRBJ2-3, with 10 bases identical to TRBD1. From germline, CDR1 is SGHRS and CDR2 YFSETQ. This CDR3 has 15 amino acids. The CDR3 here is CGSSSPGQGPDTQYF. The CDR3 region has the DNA TGCGGCAGCAGCTCCCCGGGACAGGGGCCAGATACGCAGTATTTT. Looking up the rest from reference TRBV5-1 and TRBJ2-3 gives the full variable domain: KAGVTQTPRYLIKTRGQQVTLSCSPISGHRSVSWYQQTPGQGLQFLFEYFSETQRNKGNFPGRFSGRQFSNSRSEMNVSTLELGDSALYLCGSSSPGQGPDTQYFGPGTRLTVL.

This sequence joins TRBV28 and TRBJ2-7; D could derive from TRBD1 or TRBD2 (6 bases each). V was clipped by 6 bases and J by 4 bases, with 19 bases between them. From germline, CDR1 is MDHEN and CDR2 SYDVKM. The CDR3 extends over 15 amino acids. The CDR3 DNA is TGTGCCAGCAGCACCACAGCGACAGGAGGGTACGAGCAGTACTTC. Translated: CASSTTATGGYEQYF.

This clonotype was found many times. The CDR3 loop is CASSPALGRGYNEQFF. DNA for the CDR3: TGTGCCAGCAGCCCCGCTCTTGGGCGGGGGTACAATGAGCAGTTCTTC. This chain connects TRBV7-3 to TRBJ2-1, with 7 bases fitting TRBD2. V was pared by 5 bases and J by 4 bases, with 11 bases of the junction left unmatched. Germline lookup yields CDR1 SGHTA and CDR2 FQGTGA. CDR3 length equals 16 residues.

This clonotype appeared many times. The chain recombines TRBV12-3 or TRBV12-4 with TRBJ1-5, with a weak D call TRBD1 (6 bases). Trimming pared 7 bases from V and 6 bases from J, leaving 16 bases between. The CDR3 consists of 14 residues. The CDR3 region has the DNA TGTGCCAGCAATCCTACAGGGCTAGGTCAGCCCCAGCATTTT. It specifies CASNPTGLGQPQHF.

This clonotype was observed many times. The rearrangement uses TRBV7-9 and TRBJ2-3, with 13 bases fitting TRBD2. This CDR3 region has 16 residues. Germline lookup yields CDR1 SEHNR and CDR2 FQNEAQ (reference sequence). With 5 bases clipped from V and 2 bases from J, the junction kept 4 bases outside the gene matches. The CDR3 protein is CASSPLAGGYTDTQYF. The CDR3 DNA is TGTGCCAGCAGCCCACTAGCGGGGGGGTACACAGATACGCAGTATTTT.

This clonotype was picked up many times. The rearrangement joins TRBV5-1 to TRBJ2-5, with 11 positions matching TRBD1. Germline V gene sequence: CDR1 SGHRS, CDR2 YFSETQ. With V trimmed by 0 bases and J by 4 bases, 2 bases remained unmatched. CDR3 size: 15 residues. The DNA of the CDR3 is TGCGCCAGCAGCTTGGCCGGGACAGGGGGAGAGACCCAGTACTTC. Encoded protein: CASSLAGTGGETQYF.

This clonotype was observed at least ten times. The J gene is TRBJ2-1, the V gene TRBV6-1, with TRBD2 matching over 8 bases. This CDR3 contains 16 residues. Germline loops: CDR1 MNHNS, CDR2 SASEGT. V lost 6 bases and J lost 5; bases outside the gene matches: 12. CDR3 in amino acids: CASSRTAGLGDNEQFF. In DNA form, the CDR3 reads TGTGCCAGCAGCCGAACAGCGGGACTAGGGGACAATGAGCAGTTCTTC.

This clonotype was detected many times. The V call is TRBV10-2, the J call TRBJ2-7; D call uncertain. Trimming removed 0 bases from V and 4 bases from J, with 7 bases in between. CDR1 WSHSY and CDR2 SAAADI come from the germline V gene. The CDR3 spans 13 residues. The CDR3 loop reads CASSESPRYEQYF. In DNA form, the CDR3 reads TGCGCCAGCAGTGAGTCCCCAAGGTACGAGCAGTACTTC.

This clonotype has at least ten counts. The DNA of the CDR3 is TGCAGTGCTAGAGTTAAGGGGGGCAGCGGCTATGGCTACACCTTC. Its protein product is CSARVKGGSGYGYTF. The chain recombines TRBV20-1 with TRBJ1-2; tentative D call: TRBD1 (6 bases). This CDR3 comprises 15 residues. Germline CDR1 DFQATT, CDR2 SNEGSKA (reference sequence). Trimming removed 1 base from V and 4 bases from J, with 16 bases in between.

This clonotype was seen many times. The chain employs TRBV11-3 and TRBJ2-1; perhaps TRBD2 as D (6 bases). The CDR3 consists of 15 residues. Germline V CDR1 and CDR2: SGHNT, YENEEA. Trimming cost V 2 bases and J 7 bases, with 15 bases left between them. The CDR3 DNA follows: TGTGCCAGCAGCTTATCGGGACTTCAGGGAAATGAGCAGTTCTTC. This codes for CASSLSGLQGNEQFF.

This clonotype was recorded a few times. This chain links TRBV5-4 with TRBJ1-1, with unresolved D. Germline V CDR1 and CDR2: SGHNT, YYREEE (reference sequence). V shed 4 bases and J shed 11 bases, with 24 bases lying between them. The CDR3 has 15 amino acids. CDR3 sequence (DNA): TGTGCCAGCAGCACCGACTTTACGGGCTGGGGTGGCGCTTTCTTT. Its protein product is CASSTDFTGWGGAFF.

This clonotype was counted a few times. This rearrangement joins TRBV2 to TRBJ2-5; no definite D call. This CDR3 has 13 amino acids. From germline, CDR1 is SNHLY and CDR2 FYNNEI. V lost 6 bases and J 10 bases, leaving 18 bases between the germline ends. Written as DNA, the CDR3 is TGTGCCAGCAGCGTTAGGACCAACACGGGCCAGTACTTC. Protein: CASSVRTNTGQYF.

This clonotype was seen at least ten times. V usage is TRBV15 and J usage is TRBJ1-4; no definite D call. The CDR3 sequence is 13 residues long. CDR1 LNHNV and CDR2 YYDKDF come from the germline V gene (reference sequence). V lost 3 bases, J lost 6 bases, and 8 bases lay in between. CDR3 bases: TGTGCCACCAGCAGGGTGAGATATGAAAAACTGTTTTTT. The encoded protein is CATSRVRYEKLFF. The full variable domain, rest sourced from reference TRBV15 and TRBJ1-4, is DAMVIQNPRYQVTQFGKPVTLSCSQTLNHNVMYWYQQKSSQAPKLLFHYYDKDFNNEADTPDNFQSRRPNTSFCFLDIRSPGLGDTAMYLCATSRVRYEKLFFGSGTQLSVL.

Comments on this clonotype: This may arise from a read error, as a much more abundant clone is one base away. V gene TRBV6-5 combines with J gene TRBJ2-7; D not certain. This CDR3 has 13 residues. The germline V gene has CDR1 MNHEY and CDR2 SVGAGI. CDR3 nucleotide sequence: TGTGCCGGCAGTTACAATTATGGGTACGAGCAGTACTTC. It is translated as CAGSYNYGYEQYF.

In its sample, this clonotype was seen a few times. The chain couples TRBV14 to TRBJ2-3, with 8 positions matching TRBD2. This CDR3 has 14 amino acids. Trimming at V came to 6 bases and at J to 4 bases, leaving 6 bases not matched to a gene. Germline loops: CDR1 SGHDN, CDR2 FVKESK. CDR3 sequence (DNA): TGTGCCAGCAGGGACGGGCGGGGGGCAGATACGCAGTATTTT. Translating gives CASRDGRGADTQYF.

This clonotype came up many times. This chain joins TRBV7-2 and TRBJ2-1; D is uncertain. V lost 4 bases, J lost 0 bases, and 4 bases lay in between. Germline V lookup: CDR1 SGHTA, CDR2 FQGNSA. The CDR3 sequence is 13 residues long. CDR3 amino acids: CASSYYSYNEQFF. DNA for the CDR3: TGTGCCAGCAGCTATTACTCCTACAATGAGCAGTTCTTC. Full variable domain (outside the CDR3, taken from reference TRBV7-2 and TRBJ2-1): GAGVSQSPSNKVTEKGKDVELRCDPISGHTALYWYRQSLGQGLEFLIYFQGNSAPDKSGLPSDRFSAERTGGSVSTLTIQRTQQEDSAVYLCASSYYSYNEQFFGPGTRLTVL.

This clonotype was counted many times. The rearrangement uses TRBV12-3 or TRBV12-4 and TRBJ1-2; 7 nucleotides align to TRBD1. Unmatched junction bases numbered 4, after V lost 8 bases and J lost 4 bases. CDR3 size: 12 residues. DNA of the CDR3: TGTGCCAGCCGGGGGGACAGCTATGGCTACACCTTC. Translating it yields CASRGDSYGYTF.